This passage covers 15 T cell receptor beta chains from one sample sequenced in a study of CD8+ T cells in alopecia areata. Following RNA extraction, reverse transcription yielded cDNA that acted as the sequencing template. TCRdb's copy holds only in-frame clones and misses some; the assay was immunoSEQ multiplex PCR. The repertoire holds about 160,000 clones, approximately 62% seen once, with over 12% in the top ten. The treatment: oral pan-JAK inhibitor, 5-10 mg twice daily. This specimen consisted of CD4+ T cells sorted from blood, obtained at week 24, from a patient treated with tofacitinib. The receptor set was obtained from a human donor with alopecia areata.

This rearrangement joins TRBV5-6 to TRBJ1-5, with D unresolved. CDR3 length: 12 residues. V gave up 2 bases and J gave up 5 bases, with 5 bases separating them. Germline CDR1 is SGHDT and CDR2 is YYEEEE. CDR3 protein: CASSFEDQPQHF. The CDR3 coding sequence is TGTGCCAGCAGCTTTGAGGATCAGCCCCAGCATTTT.

The CDR3: CAWKGVGLINEQFF. In DNA, the CDR3 is TGTGCCTGGAAGGGAGTAGGGTTAATCAATGAGCAGTTCTTC. This chain connects TRBV30 to TRBJ2-1; tentative D call: TRBD2 (5 bases). The CDR3 is 14 residues long. CDR1 and CDR2 from the germline V gene are GTSNPN and SVGIG (reference sequence). Trimming stripped 4 bases from V and 6 bases from J, with 16 bases between.

In this sample, this clone turned up a few times. The rearrangement joins TRBV5-1 to TRBJ2-2; unclear D gene. The ends were cut back, 6 bases at V and 2 bases at J, with 14 bases in the middle. The CDR3 extends over 15 amino acids. Germline V gene lookup returns CDR1 SGHRS and CDR2 YFSETQ. The DNA of the CDR3 is TGCGCCAGCAACAACCGGGCCATAAACACCGGGGAGCTGTTTTTT. It specifies CASNNRAINTGELFF.

V usage is TRBV7-2 and J usage is TRBJ2-1; 7 nucleotides match TRBD2. The trim removed 4 bases at V and 4 bases at J, leaving 7 bases unmatched. Germline CDR1 is SGHTA and CDR2 is FQGNSA. There are 15 residues in the CDR3. The CDR3 loop is CASSSLAVEYNEQFF. Written as DNA, the CDR3 is TGTGCCAGCAGCTCGCTAGCGGTGGAGTACAATGAGCAGTTCTTC.

The gene calls are TRBV6-5 and TRBJ2-5; TRBD2 might be the D (5 bases). The ends were cut back, 6 bases at V and 3 bases at J, with 14 bases in the middle. The germline V gene has CDR1 MNHEY and CDR2 SVGAGI. The CDR3 is 14 residues long. As DNA, the CDR3 is TGTGCCAGCAGCCCCGGCCGGGGAGAAGAGACCCAGTACTTC. The encoded protein is CASSPGRGEETQYF.

The chain employs TRBV2 and TRBJ1-5; the match to TRBD1 covers 9 bases. The CDR3 runs to 13 residues. Germline CDR1 and CDR2: SNHLY and FYNNEI. The V segment lost 10 bases and the J segment 3 bases; nucleotides outside the gene matches: 4. CDR3 region: CATRDRDNQPQHF. The DNA of the CDR3 is TGTGCCACGAGGGACAGGGACAATCAGCCCCAGCATTTT.

CDR3 amino acids: CASSPQRGLAFF. The CDR3 DNA sequence: TGTGCCAGTAGTCCCCAACGAGGACTAGCTTTCTTT. The rearrangement uses TRBV19 and TRBJ1-1; D not certain. Looked up from germline, CDR1 is LNHDA and CDR2 is SQIVND (reference sequence). V was cut by 5 bases and J by 10 bases, with 14 bases left in between. The CDR3 runs to 12 residues.

The chain couples TRBV11-2 to TRBJ2-1; no clear D gene. This CDR3 contains 18 residues. V gave up 3 bases and J gave up 6 bases, with 24 bases separating them. Germline lookup yields CDR1 SGHAT and CDR2 FQNNGV. The CDR3 nucleotides are TGTGCCAGCAGCTTGCAAATTCCGGGTCTTCTGGATTTCAATGAGCAGTTCTTC. Translation: CASSLQIPGLLDFNEQFF. Together with reference TRBV11-2 and TRBJ2-1, the CDR3 gives the full variable domain: EAGVAQSPRYKIIEKRQSVAFWCNPISGHATLYWYQQILGQGPKLLIQFQNNGVVDDSQLPKDRFSAERLKGVDSTLKIQPAKLEDSAVYLCASSLQIPGLLDFNEQFFGPGTRLTVL.

This clone came up a few times. The chain uses TRBV7-9 and TRBJ1-2, with 7 bases lining up with TRBD1. The V segment lost 5 bases and the J segment 8 bases; nucleotides outside the gene matches: 8. Germline CDR1 reads SEHNR; CDR2 reads FQNEAQ (reference sequence). This CDR3 comprises 13 residues. The CDR3 spells CASSLQGVGGYTF. The CDR3 nucleotides are TGTGCCAGCAGCCTGCAGGGGGTGGGCGGCTACACCTTC.

This chain joins TRBV30 and TRBJ1-5, with a tentative D call TRBD1 (5 bases). The CDR3 consists of 15 residues. The germline V gene encodes CDR1 GTSNPN and CDR2 SVGIG (reference sequence). Trimming pared 1 base from V and 3 bases from J, leaving 13 bases between. CDR3 region: CAWSAHKGYNQPQHF. CDR3 bases: TGTGCCTGGAGTGCACACAAGGGGTACAATCAGCCCCAGCATTTT.

This clone was seen a few times. The rearrangement links TRBV6-6 to TRBJ1-2, with 8 bases fitting TRBD1. The germline gives CDR1 MNHNY, CDR2 SVGAGI (reference sequence). CDR3 length: 12 residues. The V segment lost 6 bases and the J segment 7 bases; nucleotides outside the gene matches: 4. Here the CDR3 reads CASRSGQGGYTF. DNA for the CDR3: TGTGCCAGCAGATCTGGACAGGGTGGCTACACCTTC.

The chain couples TRBV6-5 to TRBJ1-1; no reliable D call. CDR1 is MNHEY, CDR2 SVGAGI, per germline. Trimming pared 0 bases from V and 6 bases from J, leaving 5 bases between. The CDR3 has 12 residues. Here the CDR3 reads CASSYSWSEAFF. The CDR3 nucleotides read TGTGCCAGCAGTTACTCGTGGTCTGAAGCTTTCTTT.

This rearrangement joins TRBV5-1 to TRBJ1-5; D unresolved. CDR3 length: 14 residues. Germline V gene lookup returns CDR1 SGHRS and CDR2 YFSETQ. V lost 0 bases to trimming and J lost 3 bases, with 7 bases between them. CDR3 DNA: TGCGCCAGCAGCTTGGAGCCGGTCAATCAGCCCCAGCATTTT. Translated: CASSLEPVNQPQHF.

This clone was observed a few times. This sequence joins TRBV30 and TRBJ1-2; 7 nucleotides agree with TRBD1. Trimming at V came to 7 bases and at J to 0 bases, leaving 2 bases not matched to a gene. There are 12 residues in the CDR3. The germline V gene encodes CDR1 GTSNPN and CDR2 SVGIG (reference sequence). The CDR3 nucleotides read TGTGCCTCGGACAGGCCTAACTATGGCTACACCTTC. Translating it yields CASDRPNYGYTF.

This clone was observed a few times. The J gene is TRBJ2-5, the V gene TRBV2; D unclear. Germline V gene data show CDR1 as SNHLY and CDR2 as FYNNEI. The CDR3 runs to 10 residues. V was trimmed by 4 bases and J by 4 bases, leaving 1 base between them. The CDR3 DNA reads as TGTGCCAGCAGTGGAGAGACCCAGTACTTC. The encoded protein is CASSGETQYF.